This T cell receptor beta chain was obtained from a study of regulatory T cells in long-lasting Graves disease. Study results and limitations: Whereas new patients shared 800 to 1,000 public clonotypes, persistent patients shared more, at under 3,500.

Construction of the TCR beta libraries employed iRepertoire HTBI primers in conjunction with Arm-PCR of CDR3 regions. One entry per CDR3 protein results from TCRdb running MiXCR on the multiplex PCR reads. The sample gives roughly 610,000 distinct CDR3 sequences, roughly 15% of which show up once; around 19% is in the top ten. This CDR3 has 15 amino acids. The germline gives CDR1 MNHEY, CDR2 SVGEGT. Time point in this sample: newly diagnosed GD, antithyroid drugs for less than 3 months. Scientists built the TCR library using RNA that was extracted from PBMCs. About this clonotype itself: The antigen is not known. One junction end does not reproduce the germline sequence, and a read error may be involved.

The sample was also linked to a second study, of T cells in Graves' hyperthyroidism and ophthalmopathy. As that report states: The model identified upcoming ophthalmopathy a median approximately seven months ahead of onset.

The rearrangement links TRBV6-2 or TRBV6-3 to TRBJ2-7, with TRBD2 as a possible D gene (6 bases). Sequencing used peripheral blood mononuclear cells (PBMCs), obtained at new diagnosis, from a patient treated with antithyroid drugs. The TCR originated in a woman aged 25 to 39 with Graves disease. The CDR3 reads CDSSAPERATYEQYF. The CDR3 DNA is TGTGACAGCAGTGCCCCCGAGCGGGCCACCTACGAGCAGTACTTC.